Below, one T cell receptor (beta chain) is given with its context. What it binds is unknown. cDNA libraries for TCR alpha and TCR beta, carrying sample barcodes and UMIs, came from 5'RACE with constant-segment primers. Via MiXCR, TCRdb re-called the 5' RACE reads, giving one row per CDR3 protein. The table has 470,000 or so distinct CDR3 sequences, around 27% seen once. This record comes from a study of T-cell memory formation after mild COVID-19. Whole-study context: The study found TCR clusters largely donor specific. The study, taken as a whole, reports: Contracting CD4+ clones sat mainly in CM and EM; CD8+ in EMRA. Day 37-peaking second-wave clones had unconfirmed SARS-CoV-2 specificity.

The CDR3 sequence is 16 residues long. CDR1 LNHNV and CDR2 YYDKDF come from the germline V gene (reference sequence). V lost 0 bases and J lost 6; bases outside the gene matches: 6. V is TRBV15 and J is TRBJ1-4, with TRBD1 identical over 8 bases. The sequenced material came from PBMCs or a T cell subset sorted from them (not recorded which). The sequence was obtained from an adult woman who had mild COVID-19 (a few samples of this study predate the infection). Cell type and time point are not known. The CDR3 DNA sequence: TGTGCCACCAGCAGAGATATATCAGGGGGCGATGAAAAACTGTTTTTT. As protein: CATSRDISGGDEKLFF.